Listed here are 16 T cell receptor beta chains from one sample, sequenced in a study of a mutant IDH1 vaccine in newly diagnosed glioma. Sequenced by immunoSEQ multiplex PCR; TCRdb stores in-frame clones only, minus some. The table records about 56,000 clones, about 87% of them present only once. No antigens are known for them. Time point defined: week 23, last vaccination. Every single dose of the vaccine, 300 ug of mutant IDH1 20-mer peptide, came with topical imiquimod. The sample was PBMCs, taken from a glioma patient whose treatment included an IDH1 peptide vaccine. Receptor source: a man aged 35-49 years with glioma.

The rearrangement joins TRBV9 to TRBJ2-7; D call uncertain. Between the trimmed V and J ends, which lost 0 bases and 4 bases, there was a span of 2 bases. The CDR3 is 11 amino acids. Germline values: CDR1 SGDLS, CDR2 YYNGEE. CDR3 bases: TGTGCCAGCAGCGTAGTGTACGAGCAGTACTTC. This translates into CASSVVYEQYF. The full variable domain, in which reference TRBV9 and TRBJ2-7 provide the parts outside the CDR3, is DSGVTQTPKHLITATGQRVTLRCSPRSGDLSVYWYQQSLDQGLQFLIQYYNGEERAKGNILERFSAQQFPDLHSELNLSSLELGDSALYFCASSVVYEQYFGPGTRLTVT.

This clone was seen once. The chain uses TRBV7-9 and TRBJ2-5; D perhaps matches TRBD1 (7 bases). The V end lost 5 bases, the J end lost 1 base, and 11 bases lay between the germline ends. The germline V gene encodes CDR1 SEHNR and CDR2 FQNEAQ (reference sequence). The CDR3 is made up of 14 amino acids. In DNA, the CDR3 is TGTGCCAGCAGCCGCGGGGACAGCCAAGAGACCCAGTACTTC. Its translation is CASSRGDSQETQYF.

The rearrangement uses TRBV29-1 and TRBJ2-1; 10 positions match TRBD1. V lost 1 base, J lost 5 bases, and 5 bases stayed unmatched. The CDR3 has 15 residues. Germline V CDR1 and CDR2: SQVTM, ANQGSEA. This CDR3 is CSVEARDRGNNEQFF. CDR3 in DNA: TGCAGCGTTGAAGCCCGGGACAGGGGAAACAATGAGCAGTTCTTC.

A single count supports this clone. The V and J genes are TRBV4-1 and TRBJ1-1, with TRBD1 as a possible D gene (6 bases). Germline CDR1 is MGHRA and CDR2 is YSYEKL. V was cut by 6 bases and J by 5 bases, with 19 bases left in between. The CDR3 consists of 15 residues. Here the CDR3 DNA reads TGCGCCAGCAGAACCCGGGACATAGCTAATACTGAAGCTTTCTTT. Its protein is CASRTRDIANTEAFF.

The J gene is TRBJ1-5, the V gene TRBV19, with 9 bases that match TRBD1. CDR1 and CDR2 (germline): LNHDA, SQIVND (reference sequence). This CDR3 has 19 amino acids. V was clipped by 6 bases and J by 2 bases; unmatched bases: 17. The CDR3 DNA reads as TGTGCCAGTAGCCCGAACAGGGGGCGAGCTACGGTAGGCAATCAGCCCCAGCATTTT. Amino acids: CASSPNRGRATVGNQPQHF.

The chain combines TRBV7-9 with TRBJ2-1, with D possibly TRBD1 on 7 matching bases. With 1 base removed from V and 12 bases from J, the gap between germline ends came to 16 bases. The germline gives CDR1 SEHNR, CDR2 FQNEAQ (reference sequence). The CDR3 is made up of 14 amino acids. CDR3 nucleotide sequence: TGTGCCAGCAGCTTAGGGGCAGGGGGGCAAGGGCAGTTCTTC. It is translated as CASSLGAGGQGQFF.

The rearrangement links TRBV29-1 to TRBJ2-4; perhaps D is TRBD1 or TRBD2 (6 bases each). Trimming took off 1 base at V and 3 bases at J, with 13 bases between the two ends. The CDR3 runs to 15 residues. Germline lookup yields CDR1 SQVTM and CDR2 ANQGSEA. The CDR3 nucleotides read TGCAGCGTTGAAGGGGGGGCGATGGACAAAAACATTCAGTACTTC. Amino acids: CSVEGGAMDKNIQYF.

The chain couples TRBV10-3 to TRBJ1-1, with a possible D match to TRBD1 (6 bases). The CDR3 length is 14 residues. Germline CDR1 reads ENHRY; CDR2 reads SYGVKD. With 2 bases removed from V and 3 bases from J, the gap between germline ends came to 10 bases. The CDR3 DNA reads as TGTGCCATCAGTGAGGGCAGGGGCTACACTGAAGCTTTCTTT. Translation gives CAISEGRGYTEAFF.

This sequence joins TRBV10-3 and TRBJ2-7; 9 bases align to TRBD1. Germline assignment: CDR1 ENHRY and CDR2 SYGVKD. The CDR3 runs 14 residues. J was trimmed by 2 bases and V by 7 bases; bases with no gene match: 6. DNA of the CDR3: TGTGCCATCACCCGGACAGGGGCCACCTACGAGCAGTACTTC. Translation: CAITRTGATYEQYF.

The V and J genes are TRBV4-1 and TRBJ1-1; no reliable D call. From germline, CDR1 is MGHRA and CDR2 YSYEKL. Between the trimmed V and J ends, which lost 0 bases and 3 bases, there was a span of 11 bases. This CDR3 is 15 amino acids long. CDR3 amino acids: CASSQDMAEDTEAFF. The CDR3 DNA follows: TGCGCCAGCAGCCAAGACATGGCAGAGGACACTGAAGCTTTCTTT.

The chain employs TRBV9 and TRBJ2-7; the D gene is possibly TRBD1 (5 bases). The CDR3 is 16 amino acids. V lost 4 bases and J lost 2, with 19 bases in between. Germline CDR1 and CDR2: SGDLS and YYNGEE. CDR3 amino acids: CASSPSLETVPYEQYF. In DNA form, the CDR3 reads TGTGCCAGCAGCCCCAGCTTGGAGACAGTCCCCTACGAGCAGTACTTC.

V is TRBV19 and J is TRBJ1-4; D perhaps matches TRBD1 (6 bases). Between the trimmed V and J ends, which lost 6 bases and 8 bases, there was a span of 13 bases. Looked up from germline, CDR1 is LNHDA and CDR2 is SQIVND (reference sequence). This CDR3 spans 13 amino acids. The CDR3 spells CASRGNRAEKLFF. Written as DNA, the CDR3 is TGTGCCAGTAGGGGGAACAGGGCGGAAAAACTGTTTTTT.

The DNA of the CDR3 is TGTGCCACCGGGACTGTTAGGGCCGGGGAGCTGTTTTTT. This translates into CATGTVRAGELFF. The chain uses TRBV25-1 and TRBJ2-2; the D gene is possibly TRBD2 (6 bases). The CDR3 sequence is 13 residues long. CDR1 and CDR2 (germline): MGHDK, SYGVNS. Trimming cost V 10 bases and J 6 bases, with 15 bases left between them.

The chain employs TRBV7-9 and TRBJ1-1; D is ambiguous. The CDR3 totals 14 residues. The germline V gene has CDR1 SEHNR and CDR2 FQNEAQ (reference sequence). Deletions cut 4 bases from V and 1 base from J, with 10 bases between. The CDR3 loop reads CASSSPQENTEAFF. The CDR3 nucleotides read TGTGCCAGCAGCTCACCTCAGGAGAACACTGAAGCTTTCTTT.

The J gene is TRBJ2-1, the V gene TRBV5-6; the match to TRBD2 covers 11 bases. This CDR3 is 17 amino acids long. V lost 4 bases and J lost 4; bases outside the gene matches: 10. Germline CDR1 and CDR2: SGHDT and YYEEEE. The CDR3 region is CASSGEIAGGPYNEQFF. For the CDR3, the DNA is TGTGCCAGCAGCGGTGAAATAGCGGGAGGGCCATACAATGAGCAGTTCTTC.

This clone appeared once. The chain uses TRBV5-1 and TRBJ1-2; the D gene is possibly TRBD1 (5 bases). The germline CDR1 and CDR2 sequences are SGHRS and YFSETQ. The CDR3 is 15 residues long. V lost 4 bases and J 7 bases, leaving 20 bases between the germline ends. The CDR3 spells CASSRTQPGTGGYTF. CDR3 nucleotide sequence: TGCGCCAGCAGCAGAACACAACCGGGGACGGGTGGCTACACCTTC.